The entry below describes one T cell receptor beta chain. The data belong to a study of multiple sclerosis patients with progressive multifocal leukoencephalopathy. The CDR3 is made up of 15 amino acids. V was clipped by 4 bases and J by 8 bases, with 18 bases between them. Germline-derived CDR1 and CDR2 are LNHNV and YYDKDF (reference sequence). The sample's time point: time of PML onset. Between about 16 and 56 months of natalizumab therapy passed before PML developed in these natalizumab-treated patients. Assay: immunoSEQ multiplex PCR; the TCRdb copy retains only in-frame clones and omits some. The sample holds tens of thousands of clones, more than 80% seen once.

The V and J genes are TRBV15 and TRBJ2-1; a possible D gene is TRBD2 (5 bases). The sample here was PBMCs, taken from a patient treated with natalizumab. This receptor was identified in a woman in her 30s with progressive multifocal leukoencephalopathy. The DNA for the CDR3 is TGTGCCACCAGCAAGACTAACCTCCTTGGCGATGAGCAGTTCTTC. The encoded protein is CATSKTNLLGDEQFF.